This T cell receptor (beta chain) was profiled in a study of regulatory T cells in long-lasting Graves disease (dated by TCRdb to the early 2020s). For the study in its entirety: In the newly diagnosed Graves' disease group, patients had been taking antithyroid drugs for less than 3 months. A total of around 33 samples were covered by TCR sequencing, comprising around 13 persistent and 20 or so newly diagnosed Graves' disease patients. The study took place in China and was registered as a clinical trial. Peripheral blood TCR sequencing and RNA sequencing compared persistent Graves' disease patients with newly diagnosed Graves' disease patients. General findings and caveats noted by the study authors: Sequencing and analysis were restricted to the TCR beta chain. The authors noted that the small sample size was a limitation that may lower accuracy. Only peripheral blood was studied, because thyroid tissue, the primary lesion, was inaccessible. TRBV28, TRBJ1-2 and TRBJ2-5 were preferentially used in persistent disease, while TRBV20-1 and TRBJ2-1 were favored in newly diagnosed disease. More public clonotypes were shared among persistent patients (about 2,800) than among newly diagnosed patients (966). Lower TCR Shannon entropy and fewer highly expanded clones were observed in persistent Graves' disease patients than in newly diagnosed patients, which suggested clonal expansion.

The meaning of the sample's time point label: newly diagnosed GD, antithyroid drugs for less than 3 months. For both TCR sequencing and RNA sequencing, RNA was extracted from PBMCs using TRIzol. The diagnosis of Graves' disease followed American Thyroid Association guidelines. Patients for the study were recruited at an endocrinology department in Xi'an, China. From each patient, approximately 9.9 milliliters of peripheral blood was collected into an EDTA anticoagulant tube. Ficoll Paque Plus density gradient separation was used to isolate PBMCs, and no further T cell sorting was performed. An Agilent 2100 Bioanalyzer and agarose gel were used to check RNA quality, and a NanoDrop 2000 was used to measure RNA concentration. The germline V gene sets CDR1 to MNHNS and CDR2 to SASEGT. From its cysteine to its phenylalanine, the CDR3 spans 12 amino acids. The kept DNA is CDR3 alone, 36 bases in frame from the first base. V and J are truncated by 6 bases and 6 bases respectively, leaving an intervening sequence of 9 bases.

Preparation of the library involved multiplex PCR. Instrument used: Illumina HiSeq 4000. To build TCR beta libraries, CDR3 regions were amplified by Arm-PCR using iRepertoire HTBI primers. Before sequencing, the PCR products underwent gel purification. From the authors' description of their analysis: Gene usage analysis of CDR3 amino acid clonotypes relied on the approximately 68 TRBV and 14 TRBJ segments identified across samples. COPE and FqMerger were used to merge the filtered high-quality paired reads into contigs. BLAST was used to align contigs to IMGT TRBV, TRBD and TRBJ reference genes, with CDR3 defined following IMGT. Any clonotype with a frequency above 0.1% was classified as a highly expanded clone. Shannon entropy was used to measure repertoire diversity, and the Gini coefficient was used to measure V-J evenness. A clonotype was considered public if more than one individual shared it. Using fastp trimming at Q25 and MiXCR clonotype assembly, TCRdb reanalyzed the public sequencing data and kept in-frame beta chains. Rows are unified per CDR3 protein, each entry keeping the most common DNA and genes. TCRdb's processing, not the authors', yielded these V and J calls. The table for this sample lists around 250,000 distinct CDR3 sequences; about 18% of them were counted only once. Clones ranked in the top ten supply approximately 14% of the sample.

This clonotype was counted a few times. It has no known antigen specificity. The sample holds no much larger clone one base away, and base qualities are not on file. The same sample was also studied in work on T cells in Graves' hyperthyroidism and ophthalmopathy. The second study, in turn, reports: Stable Graves' hyperthyroidism was defined as no progression to ophthalmopathy during 18 months of follow-up. Hyperthyroidism patients were newly diagnosed, had a disease duration of under 2 months, and were aged 18 to 65 years. Patients with uncontrolled infections, other autoimmune diseases, pregnancy or lactation were excluded. Diagnoses were based on clinical symptoms, serum thyroxine and TRAb, thyroid ultrasound and orbital computed tomography. The TCR CDR3 was subjected to a first round of RT-PCR using the HTBI primer set and the Qiagen OneStep RT-PCR kit. Most expanded thyroid clonotypes (frequency above 0.001) were also detected in blood, a finding suggesting that blood repertoires may reflect thyroid immune responses. In cross-validation, a model built on a 13 V-J signature told ophthalmopathy apart from stable hyperthyroidism with roughly 87% sensitivity and roughly 82% specificity, and in testing the same model reached 80%/75%. During validation, the model predicted progression to ophthalmopathy a median of around 7 months ahead of onset, with almost 71% sensitivity and 72.22% specificity. TCR V-J signatures able to tell the groups apart were searched for in a discovery cohort of around 95 patients, of whom 40 to 45 had Graves' ophthalmopathy and under 65 had stable Graves' hyperthyroidism. Prospective prediction of ophthalmopathy was tested in an independent validation cohort of approximately 18 hyperthyroidism patients and some 17 patients who later progressed to ophthalmopathy. The 75 to 100 discovery patients were randomly divided into training and test sets at a 7:3 ratio. The study also compared thyroid tissue and blood T-cell repertoires from roughly six Graves' hyperthyroidism patients. After blood sampling, hyperthyroidism patients were treated with methimazole at a starting dose of 30 mg daily, and ophthalmopathy patients were treated with high-dose intravenous methylprednisolone. Libraries were constructed in a second round of multiplex PCR, after which size selection and purification were carried out. Sequencing of the libraries was done on an Illumina HiSeq2000 using paired-end 100 bp reads. Raw data were processed with SOAPnuke, discarding reads with adapters, uncalled bases, mean Phred below 15, or no exact constant-primer or identifier match. COPE v1.2.5 was used to merge the high-quality paired reads, and each unique nucleotide sequence was defined as a clonotype. Clonotypes were aligned to IMGT TRBV, TRBD and TRBJ reference segments using MiTCR v1.1. Analysis was restricted to V-J combinations with a frequency above 0.0001, which covered roughly 99% of repertoires. The TCS score was defined as F50 (clonal expansion) divided by E x V (chaos), with BLOSUM62-based TCRdist calculated between CDR3 peptides within each V-J. Welch's t-statistics and random forest reduced around 510 V-J features to fewer than 15, which were used in a naive Bayes classifier (R e1071). No statistical method was used to set the sample size in advance, and investigators knew the group allocation. TCR Vbeta CDR3 sequencing of 120 to 150 peripheral blood samples (fewer than 45 ophthalmopathy, some 75 hyperthyroidism and around 17 progressor patients) is reported in the paper.

The receptor was derived from a woman in her 30s with Graves disease. Donor details come from another sample of the same person, matched by shared clones. Sample: peripheral blood mononuclear cells (PBMCs), taken at new diagnosis, from a patient treated with antithyroid drugs. Here the chain combines TRBV6-1 and TRBJ2-1; the D gene identity is not certain. In nucleotides, the sequence is TGTGCCAGCAGCGTCGTTGCCAATGAGCAGTTCTTC. This gives the protein CASSVVANEQFF.